This T cell receptor (beta chain) was sequenced during a study of blood T cell repertoires in COVID-19. Overall study context: Acute and convalescent COVID-19 samples came from the United States, Italy and Spain. Sources were T cells, B-cell-depleted T cells, or PBMCs; the material itself was cDNA or gDNA.

As processed by the authors: Nucleated cell number was recorded as an estimate derived from reference gene primer amplification. Some clones are missing from TCRdb's copy, which holds only in-frame ones; the method was immunoSEQ multiplex PCR. The V and J calls and clone size were taken over from that table, and D and trimming were inferred from the DNA. In the table there are around 58,000 clones, 88% of which are singletons. With 5 bases removed from V and 3 bases from J, the gap between germline ends came to 14 bases. The CDR3 covers 14 residues. Germline CDR1 MNHEY, CDR2 SVGEGT. Sequenced: peripheral blood. The receptor's source is a human donor in a cohort sampled during active COVID-19. This sequence joins TRBV6-2 or TRBV6-3 and TRBJ2-7; D remains unclear. CDR3 coding DNA: TGTGCCAGCAGTCCCCGGCCCGGCGGCTACGAGCAGTACTTC. Amino acids: CASSPRPGGYEQYF.